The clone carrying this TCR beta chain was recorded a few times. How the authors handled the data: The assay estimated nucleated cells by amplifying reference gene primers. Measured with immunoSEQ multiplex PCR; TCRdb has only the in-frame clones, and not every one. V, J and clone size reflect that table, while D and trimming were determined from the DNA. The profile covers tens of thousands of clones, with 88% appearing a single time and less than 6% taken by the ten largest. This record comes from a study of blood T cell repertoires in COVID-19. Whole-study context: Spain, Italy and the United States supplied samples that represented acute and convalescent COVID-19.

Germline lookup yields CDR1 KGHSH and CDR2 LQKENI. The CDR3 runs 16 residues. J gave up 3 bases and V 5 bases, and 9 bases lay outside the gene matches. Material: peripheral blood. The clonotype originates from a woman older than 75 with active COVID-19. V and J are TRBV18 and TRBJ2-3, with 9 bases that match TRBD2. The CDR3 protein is CASSVISGSGTDTQYF. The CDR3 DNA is TGTGCCAGCTCAGTAATTAGCGGGAGCGGAACAGATACGCAGTATTTT.